The rows below give T cell receptor beta chains drawn from one sample of a study of CXCR3 chemokines and chemotherapy response in bladder cancer. Each CDR3 protein gets one entry after TCRdb re-called the PCR reads with MiXCR. The sample lists roughly 2,600 distinct CDR3 sequences, about 10% occurring once. The sample was taken from a patient whose treatment included neoadjuvant chemotherapy. Source of these receptors: a human donor with bladder cancer that responded to neoadjuvant chemotherapy. CDR3s include the opening cysteine and the closing phenylalanine or tryptophan. D genes are given only for firm matches. Rows may omit the clone size; those that give it use once, few, many or a size class.

CDR3	DNA	D	J	size	V
CATLSTGRNGYTF	TGTGCCACCCTTTCGACAGGGCGGAATGGCTACACCTTC	TRBD1	TRBJ1-2	many	TRBV19
CASSLDPGPGNTEAFF	TGTGCCAGTAGTCTGGACCCCGGACCGGGGAACACTGAAGCTTTCTTT	-	TRBJ1-1	medium-sized	TRBV19
CSAGDWYNEQFF	TGCAGCGCGGGGGACTGGTACAATGAGCAGTTCTTC	-	TRBJ2-1	medium-sized	TRBV29-1
CASSTRLAGETGELFF	TGTGCCAGTAGTACCCGACTAGCGGGAGAAACCGGGGAGCTGTTTTTT	TRBD2	TRBJ2-2	medium-sized	TRBV19
CASSTGPLDTQYF	TGTGCCAGCAGCACAGGGCCCTTGGATACGCAGTATTTT	-	TRBJ2-3	-	TRBV7-3
CASSSDRGAMNTEAFF	TGTGCCAGCAGCTCGGACAGGGGGGCAATGAACACTGAAGCTTTCTTT	TRBD1	TRBJ1-1	-	TRBV7-9
CASREVGRPNQPQHF	TGTGCCAGTAGGGAGGTGGGGAGACCCAATCAGCCCCAGCATTTT	-	TRBJ1-5	many	TRBV19
CASRLAGGPAAQYF	TGTGCCAGCAGGCTAGCGGGGGGGCCGGCTGCGCAGTATTTT	TRBD2	TRBJ2-3	few	TRBV11-1
CASTLSEAYEQYF	TGTGCCAGCACCCTATCGGAGGCCTACGAGCAGTACTTC	-	TRBJ2-7	large	TRBV6-1
CASSYWTSGSSEQFF	TGTGCCAGCAGTTACTGGACTAGCGGGAGTAGCGAGCAGTTCTTC	TRBD2	TRBJ2-1	many	TRBV6-5
CASSSKAGGATGELFF	TGTGCCAGCAGCTCAAAAGCGGGAGGGGCGACCGGGGAGCTGTTTTTT	TRBD2	TRBJ2-2	many	TRBV5-4
CSAPREGWNQPQHF	TGCAGTGCCCCCAGGGAGGGGTGGAATCAGCCCCAGCATTTT	-	TRBJ1-5	-	TRBV20-1
CASSQATGGSEAFF	TGTGCCAGCAGCCAAGCTACAGGGGGCTCTGAAGCTTTCTTT	TRBD1	TRBJ1-1	few	TRBV14
CASSPLAGTGKYNEQFF	TGTGCCAGCAGCCCCCTCGCCGGGACAGGGAAATACAATGAGCAGTTCTTC	TRBD1	TRBJ2-1	many	TRBV7-9
CAIRTGTSGYNEQFF	TGTGCCATCAGAACCGGGACTAGCGGCTACAATGAGCAGTTCTTC	TRBD2	TRBJ2-1	large	TRBV10-3
CASSFGGISTDTQYF	TGTGCCAGCAGCTTCGGCGGGATAAGCACAGATACGCAGTATTTT	-	TRBJ2-3	medium-sized	TRBV7-2
CASSLQRRGGLYNEQFF	TGTGCCAGTAGTCTCCAGAGACGGGGGGGGTTGTACAATGAGCAGTTCTTC	TRBD2	TRBJ2-1	medium-sized	TRBV19
CASSPPGVRNEQYF	TGTGCCAGCAGCCCACCCGGGGTTAGGAACGAGCAGTACTTC	-	TRBJ2-7	medium-sized	TRBV6-2/TRBV6-3
CASSPTGYGYTF	TGTGCCAGTAGTCCCACCGGTTATGGCTACACCTTC	-	TRBJ1-2	medium-sized	TRBV19
CASSSHRDTQYF	TGTGCCAGCAGCTCCCACAGGGATACGCAGTATTTT	-	TRBJ2-3	many	TRBV7-9
CASSLMPGTGGNQPQHF	TGTGCCAGCAGTTTAATGCCAGGGACAGGGGGCAATCAGCCCCAGCATTTT	TRBD1	TRBJ1-5	-	TRBV27
CATSRDRGTDTQYF	TGTGCCACCAGCAGAGATCGAGGCACAGATACGCAGTATTTT	-	TRBJ2-3	many	TRBV15
CASSLEGNSPLHF	TGTGCCAGCAGCTTGGAGGGTAATTCACCCCTCCACTTT	-	TRBJ1-6	medium-sized	TRBV11-1
CASSLARASTGELFF	TGTGCCAGCAGCTTAGCGAGGGCCAGCACCGGGGAGCTGTTTTTT	-	TRBJ2-2	medium-sized	TRBV7-2
CASSRQGRGEQYF	TGTGCCAGCAGTCGACAGGGCAGGGGGGAGCAGTACTTC	TRBD1	TRBJ2-7	medium-sized	TRBV6-1
CASSLGNTIYF	TGTGCCAGCAGCTTAGGAAACACCATATATTTT	-	TRBJ1-3	-	TRBV7-2
CISVSEAQHPRDRGLAELETQYF	-	-	TRBJ2-5	medium-sized	TRBV7-5
CASSFVQAGAPGELFF	TGTGCCAGCAGTTTTGTCCAGGCGGGAGCACCCGGGGAGCTGTTTTTT	TRBD2	TRBJ2-2	few	TRBV12-3/TRBV12-4
CSATRDGGVDYGYTF	TGCAGTGCCACTAGAGATGGGGGGGTCGACTATGGCTACACCTTC	-	TRBJ1-2	many	TRBV20-1
CASSPHDRLFNYGYTF	TGTGCCAGCAGCCCGCACGACAGGCTCTTTAACTATGGCTACACCTTC	-	TRBJ1-2	medium-sized	TRBV7-2
CSHGQGRGQPQHF	TGCAGCCATGGACAGGGGCGAGGTCAGCCCCAGCATTTT	TRBD1	TRBJ1-5	medium-sized	TRBV29-1
CASSRKEGELAETQYF	TGTGCCAGTAGTAGAAAGGAGGGGGAATTAGCAGAGACCCAGTACTTC	-	TRBJ2-5	many	TRBV19
CASSPSGQGQGNTIYF	TGTGCCAGCTCACCATCGGGACAGGGGCAAGGAAACACCATATATTTT	TRBD1	TRBJ1-3	medium-sized	TRBV18
CASSIWGSANTEAFF	TGTGCCAGTAGTATCTGGGGGAGCGCGAACACTGAAGCTTTCTTT	-	TRBJ1-1	medium-sized	TRBV19
CASSLVSGANEQFF	TGTGCCAGCAGCTTAGTTAGCGGGGCGAATGAGCAGTTCTTC	TRBD2	TRBJ2-1	many	TRBV11-2
CASSLGSYGVGGVNGANVLTF	TGTGCCAGCAGCTTGGGTTCATATGGAGTGGGGGGAGTAAATGGGGCCAACGTCCTGACTTTC	-	TRBJ2-6	few	TRBV5-4
CASSSGLGVGYTF	TGTGCCAGCAGCTCGGGACTAGGGGTGGGCTACACCTTC	-	TRBJ1-2	few	TRBV11-2
CATSRDRNNWLAGNTIYF	TGTGCCACCAGCAGAGATCGTAATAATTGGTTGGCTGGAAACACCATATATTTT	-	TRBJ1-3	few	TRBV15
CASTNIRTSGDNEQFF	TGTGCCAGTACCAACATTCGGACTAGCGGGGACAATGAGCAGTTCTTC	TRBD2	TRBJ2-1	medium-sized	TRBV19
CASSRQNYGYTF	TGTGCCAGTAGTAGGCAGAACTATGGCTACACCTTC	-	TRBJ1-2	medium-sized	TRBV19
CASYDGLAREYGYTF	TGTGCCAGCTATGACGGGTTGGCCAGGGAGTATGGCTACACCTTC	-	TRBJ1-2	-	TRBV7-9
CATSPTGGQNSYEQYF	TGTGCCACCAGTCCAACAGGGGGCCAAAACTCCTACGAGCAGTACTTC	TRBD1	TRBJ2-7	many	TRBV24-1
CASSLVDRGRGDGYTF	TGTGCCAGCAGCTTAGTGGACAGGGGGCGCGGGGATGGCTACACCTTC	TRBD1	TRBJ1-2	medium-sized	TRBV7-2
CASSLGRTGGVETQYF	TGTGCCAGCAGCTTAGGCCGAACAGGGGGCGTGGAGACCCAGTACTTC	TRBD1	TRBJ2-5	medium-sized	TRBV13
CASSLAAEPGQGTYF	TGTGCCAGCAGCTTAGCTGCAGAACCTGGACAGGGGACGTACTTC	TRBD1	TRBJ2-7	many	TRBV7-2
CASSPPLTDTQYF	TGTGCCAGCAGCCCCCCCTTAACAGATACGCAGTATTTT	-	TRBJ2-3	medium-sized	TRBV7-9
CASSLYGLAGLGNEQFF	TGTGCCAGCAGCTTATATGGACTAGCGGGTTTGGGTAATGAGCAGTTCTTC	TRBD2	TRBJ2-1	many	TRBV7-2
CASSLGPPGGEQYF	TGTGCCAGCAGCTTAGGACCCCCCGGGGGGGAGCAGTACTTC	TRBD2	TRBJ2-7	many	TRBV7-2
CASSPRGNYGYTF	TGTGCCAGCAGCCCAAGGGGGAACTATGGCTACACCTTC	-	TRBJ1-2	medium-sized	TRBV7-9
CASSLDTGVGYGYTF	TGTGCCAGCAGTTTGGATACAGGGGTAGGCTATGGCTACACCTTC	TRBD1	TRBJ1-2	many	TRBV28
CASSPLETSGGEQFF	TGTGCCAGCAGCCCCCTCGAGACTAGCGGGGGGGAACAGTTCTTC	TRBD2	TRBJ2-1	-	TRBV9